Sequencing of this T cell receptor (beta chain) was carried out in a study of T cells after yellow fever vaccination. CDR1 and CDR2 from the germline V gene are MGHRA and YSYEKL. V lost 1 base, J lost 2 bases, and 9 bases lay in between. The CDR3 runs 15 residues. The study made its TCR cDNA through 5'RACE template switching. That step introduced a universal primer site along with UMIs. MiXCR, run by TCRdb on the 5' RACE reads, gives a single entry per CDR3 protein. The top ten clones hold roughly 17% of a sample with some 600,000 distinct CDR3 sequences, 17% of them seen once. The sequencing used PBMCs, collected 5 to 6 days after the first yellow fever vaccination. The sequence was obtained from a man aged 18 to 29 who received the YFV17D yellow fever vaccine. V and J are TRBV4-1 and TRBJ1-3, with TRBD1 as a possible D gene (5 bases). The CDR3 DNA sequence: TGCGCCAGCAGCCAAGGTGACAGCGCTGGAAACACCATATATTTT. As protein: CASSQGDSAGNTIYF.